This TCR beta chain was profiled in a study of T cell changes during pregnancy in multiple sclerosis. CDR3 length: 13 residues. Germline V gene data show CDR1 as LNHDA and CDR2 as SQIVND (reference sequence). The J segment lost 4 bases and the V segment lost 11 bases, leaving 6 bases of the junction unmatched. The method was immunoSEQ multiplex PCR; TCRdb's version includes in-frame clones alone and lacks a portion of them. Here the sample spans about 32,000 clones, 89% being singletons. This clonotype was obtained from a female donor with multiple sclerosis, enrolled in a pregnancy study. The specimen comprised CD8+ T cells from peripheral blood mononuclear cells, sampled in the second trimester of pregnancy. The chain combines TRBV19 with TRBJ2-2; 8 nucleotides agree with TRBD1. The CDR3 loop reads CAVDRGSTGELFF. CDR3 nucleotides: TGTGCCGTCGACAGGGGTAGCACCGGGGAGCTGTTTTTT.